This T cell receptor (beta chain) was profiled in a study of blood T cell repertoires in COVID-19. Study-wide context: PBMCs, B-cell-depleted T cells, or T cells were the source of the cDNA or gDNA that made up the material.

The CDR3 is 15 residues long. The germline V and J ends were trimmed by 5 bases and 3 bases, with 17 bases remaining between them. Germline lookup yields CDR1 KGHSH and CDR2 LQKENI. Authors' analysis steps: Nucleated cell number was recorded as an estimate derived from reference gene primer amplification. The protocol was immunoSEQ multiplex PCR, while the TCRdb copy is restricted to in-frame clones and leaves out a portion. V and J calls and clone size are copied from that table; D and trimming were computed from the DNA. This sample has more than 110,000 clones, with roughly 85% found just once. V and J are TRBV18 and TRBJ2-7; D perhaps matches TRBD1 (6 bases). Sequencing was done on a sample of peripheral blood. This TCR derives from a man aged 55 to 70 with acute or convalescent COVID-19. The CDR3 is CASSSQGPLGYEQYF. The CDR3 nucleotides are TGTGCCAGCTCATCCCAGGGGCCCTTAGGCTACGAGCAGTACTTC.